This TCR beta chain was observed in a study of cytomegalovirus exposure and HLA in healthy donors. Study-wide background: The early release's HLA-typed donors yielded 70 million to 85 million unique TCRs.

The PCR made use of 60 Vbeta and 13 Jbeta primers. Sequencing used immunoSEQ multiplex PCR; TCRdb keeps in-frame clones, though not all of them. In the table there are more than 95,000 clones, around 80% of which are singletons. Germline CDR1 and CDR2: MNHNY and SVGAGI (reference sequence). This CDR3 has 14 residues. Trimming took 0 bases from V and 7 from J; bases not matched to a gene: 5. Sequencing was done on a sample of PBMCs. V and J are TRBV6-6 and TRBJ1-2, with 7 bases matching TRBD1. This clonotype was obtained from a middle-aged man in good health and CMV-seronegative. The CDR3 DNA is TGTGCCAGCAGTTACTCGGGGCAGGGGGGTGGCTACACCTTC. Its protein is CASSYSGQGGGYTF.